One sample yielded the 4 T cell receptor beta chains listed below, sequenced in a study of shared clonotypes between healthy human individuals. CD45RO-negative, CCR7-selected cells formed the naive CD8 fraction, which excluded terminally differentiated effector memory CD45RA+ cells. Using immunoSEQ multiplex PCR, the repertoire was profiled, and TCRdb retains in-frame clones only, with some absent. The sample carries nearly 2 million clones, over 85% recorded once. Sequenced input: naive CD8+ T cells sorted from blood. The receptor source for this set is a man between 18 and 35 years old in good health.

The genes are TRBV9 and TRBJ1-1; D is unresolved. Germline CDR1 reads SGDLS; CDR2 reads YYNGEE. The CDR3 runs 16 residues. Trimming left V 3 bases short and J 3 bases short, with 18 bases between. In nucleotides, the CDR3 is TGTGCCAGCAGCGACATGGTGTCCCGGCGGGACACTGAAGCTTTCTTT. Translation: CASSDMVSRRDTEAFF.

J is TRBJ2-3 and V is TRBV19, with TRBD2 matching 10 bases. The CDR3 length is 14 residues. Germline values: CDR1 LNHDA, CDR2 SQIVND (reference sequence). The trim removed 11 bases at V and 1 base at J, leaving 6 bases unmatched. This chain's CDR3 is CASLAGGGTDTQYF. The DNA for the CDR3 is TGTGCCTCTTTAGCGGGGGGTGGCACAGATACGCAGTATTTT.

V usage is TRBV29-1 and J usage is TRBJ1-2; no firm D call. CDR1 and CDR2 from the germline V gene are SQVTM and ANQGSEA. V gave up 2 bases and J gave up 6 bases, with 13 bases separating them. The CDR3 is 13 amino acids. In DNA form, the CDR3 reads TGCAGCGTTGAAAATCCCGCACGGGATGGCTACACCTTC. Translating gives CSVENPARDGYTF.

The chain recombines TRBV5-6 with TRBJ2-1, with unresolved D. CDR1 SGHDT and CDR2 YYEEEE come from the germline V gene. The CDR3 totals 19 residues. V shed 4 bases and J shed 0 bases, with 23 bases lying between them. In DNA form, the CDR3 reads TGTGCCAGCAGCGGTATTCCCTCACAACTTGTAGACTCCTACAATGAGCAGTTCTTC. It specifies CASSGIPSQLVDSYNEQFF.